Below are 14 T cell receptor beta chains sequenced from a single sample in a study of tumor-infiltrating lymphocytes in primary liver carcinoma. RNA was extracted from whole blood without cell sorting, alongside germline DNA. Priming with a constant-region primer yielded TCR beta cDNA from 400 to 550 ng total RNA. Nested multiplex PCR, run for three rounds with slightly modified ARM-PCR, yielded TCR beta libraries. TRBV1-TRBV30 forward and Cbeta reverse primers drove the first two approximately 10-cycle rounds. TCRdb ran MiXCR on the multiplex PCR reads and lists one entry per CDR3 protein. This table has about 320,000 distinct CDR3 sequences, around three fifths appearing once. Sequenced material: peripheral blood. All receptors derive from a woman aged 25 to 39 with primary liver carcinoma and hepatitis B virus infection.

This chain links TRBV10-1 with TRBJ2-3; TRBD2 agrees at 9 bases. V lost 5 bases to trimming and J lost 2 bases; unmatched junction nucleotides: 11. Germline V gene data show CDR1 as WNHNN and CDR2 as SYGVQD (reference sequence). The CDR3 spans 17 residues. CDR3 sequence reads: CASSPTHSGSLTDTQYF. CDR3 bases: TGCGCCAGCAGTCCTACCCATAGCGGGAGTCTCACAGATACGCAGTATTTT.

This clonotype was counted ten times or more. The CDR3 spells CASSLEFGRGSYEQYF. The CDR3 region has the DNA TGTGCCAGCAGCTTAGAGTTCGGGAGGGGTTCCTACGAGCAGTACTTC. V and J are TRBV11-2 and TRBJ2-7; TRBD2 aligns across 8 bases. V was pared by 0 bases and J by 1 base, with 5 bases of the junction left unmatched. CDR1 is SGHAT, CDR2 FQNNGV, per germline. CDR3 length: 16 amino acids.

A remark on this clonotype: This may be a read error: a much more frequent sequence differs by one nucleotide. V and J are TRBV29-1 and TRBJ1-2; a possible D gene is TRBD1 (5 bases). CDR1 is SQVTM, CDR2 ANQGSEA, per germline. The CDR3 extends over 16 amino acids. CDR3: CSVETPTDIGGRGYIF. CDR3 nucleotides: TGCAGCGTTGAGACACCTACGGACATTGGGGGTCGCGGCTACATCTTC. The whole variable domain, filled in from reference TRBV29-1 and TRBJ1-2, reads SAVISQKPSRDICQRGTSLTIQCQVDSQVTMMFWYRQQPGQSLTLIATANQGSEATYESGFVIDKFPISRPNLTFSTLTVSNMSPEDSSIYLCSVETPTDIGGRGYIFGSGTRLTVV.

The chain links TRBV29-1 to TRBJ2-3; 9 bases agree with TRBD2. Germline values: CDR1 SQVTM, CDR2 ANQGSEA. This CDR3 contains 15 residues. The CDR3 nucleotides are TGCACTACATACGGGTGGACTAGCGGCACAGATACGCAGTATTTT. As protein: CTTYGWTSGTDTQYF.

Turning to this clonotype: One end of the junction does not line up with germline, which may come from a read error. The genes are TRBV16 and TRBJ2-3; D might be TRBD1 (5 bases). CDR1 KGHSY and CDR2 FQNENV come from the germline V gene. This CDR3 is built from 13 residues. This CDR3 reads CASTQSATDTKYF. Here the CDR3 DNA reads TGTGCCAGCACCCAATCGGCGACAGATACGAAGTATTTT.

V gene TRBV11-3 combines with J gene TRBJ2-5, with D possibly being TRBD1 (5 bases). The V gene's germline CDR1 is SGHNT and CDR2 YENEEA. V lost 4 bases, J lost 10 bases, and 16 bases lay in between. The length of the CDR3 is 13 residues. The chain's CDR3 is CASSSTAREVQYF. The CDR3 DNA is TGTGCCAGCAGCTCGACAGCCCGAGAGGTCCAGTACTTC. The entire variable domain, with the rest obtained from reference TRBV11-3 and TRBJ2-5, is as follows: EAGVVQSPRYKIIEKKQPVAFWCNPISGHNTLYWYLQNLGQGPELLIRYENEEAVDDSQLPKDRFSAERLKGVDSTLKIQPAELGDSAVYLCASSSTAREVQYFGPGTRLLVL.

V is TRBV7-9 and J is TRBJ1-6; D remains ambiguous. The CDR3 is 17 amino acids. Germline assignment: CDR1 SEHNR and CDR2 FQNEAQ (reference sequence). V was trimmed by 4 bases and J by 6 bases, leaving 19 bases between them. The CDR3 DNA sequence: TGTGCCAGCAGCTATTCTCCTCTAACAGACTTTAATTCACCCCTCCACTTT. Its protein product is CASSYSPLTDFNSPLHF.

Notes on this clonotype: With a much larger clone just one base away, this may be a read error. The V and J genes are TRBV6-6 and TRBJ1-5; D perhaps matches TRBD1 (6 bases). Trimming took off 5 bases at V and 1 base at J, with 9 bases between the two ends. This CDR3 is 14 amino acids long. From germline, CDR1 is MNHNY and CDR2 SVGAGI (reference sequence). The CDR3, as DNA: TGTGCCAGCAGTATACAGGGAAGCAATCAGCCCCAGCATTTT. Its protein product is CASSIQGSNQPQHF.

As for this clonotype: A read error is possible here, since a much larger clone lies one base away. The chain recombines TRBV12-3 or TRBV12-4 with TRBJ2-7, with a tentative D call TRBD1 (6 bases). The CDR3 consists of 12 residues. The CDR3 is CACSYGQYEQYF. CDR3 nucleotide sequence: TGTGCCTGCAGTTATGGACAGTACGAGCAGTACTTC.

This clonotype has ten or more counts. CDR3: CASSLVNRENEQYF. Here the CDR3 DNA reads TGTGCCAGCAGCTTAGTCAACAGGGAGAACGAGCAGTACTTC. The chain recombines TRBV11-2 with TRBJ2-7; D perhaps matches TRBD1 (6 bases). Germline V lookup: CDR1 SGHAT, CDR2 FQNNGV. There are 14 residues in the CDR3. Trimming pared 1 base from V and 5 bases from J, leaving 12 bases between.

A single count supports this clonotype. A much more abundant neighbour one base away suggests this may be a read error. The J gene is TRBJ1-1, the V gene TRBV29-1, with D maybe TRBD1 (6 bases). The CDR3 has 14 residues. Germline V lookup: CDR1 SQVTM, CDR2 ANQGSEA. Deletions cut 1 base from V and 4 bases from J, with 13 bases between. The CDR3: CSVEAIKGVTEAFF. CDR3 bases: TGCAGCGTTGAAGCCATCAAGGGGGTCACTGAAGCTTTCTTT.

About this clonotype itself: The junction shows a germline mismatch at one end, possibly a read error. The rearrangement joins TRBV28 to TRBJ2-1; possibly TRBD2 for D (6 bases). Germline CDR1 and CDR2: MDHEN and SYDVKM. The CDR3 loop spans 15 amino acids. The CDR3 here is CASSFGRGKYNELFF. In DNA, the CDR3 is TGTGCCAGCAGTTTTGGACGGGGGAAATACAATGAGCTGTTCTTC.

As regards this clonotype: Sequence at one end of the junction differs from germline and may be a read error. The rearrangement uses TRBV12-3 or TRBV12-4 and TRBJ1-2; possible D gene TRBD1, 5 bases. The CDR3 is 14 amino acids. In nucleotides, the CDR3 is TGTACCAGCAGTTTTAACGGGAGACAGTATGGCCATACCTTC. It yields the protein CTSSFNGRQYGHTF.

On this clonotype: A much bigger clone sits one base away, suggesting this may be a read error. The CDR3 region is CASIPPGSLAKNIQYF. CDR3 sequence (DNA): TGTGCCAGCATCCCTCCAGGCTCACTAGCCAAAAACATTCAGTACTTC. This sequence joins TRBV12-3 or TRBV12-4 and TRBJ2-4; D unclear. This CDR3 is 16 amino acids long. V dropped 7 bases and J dropped 0 bases, with 16 bases sitting between them.